A selection of T cell receptor beta chains follows, all from one sample in a study of cytomegalovirus exposure and HLA in healthy donors. TCRdb's copy holds only in-frame clones and misses some; the assay was immunoSEQ multiplex PCR. The sample has under 90,000 clones, approximately 80% seen once. The sequenced sample consisted of PBMCs. The receptors were sampled from a man aged 40-55 years in good health and CMV-seronegative. CDR3s include the opening cysteine and the closing phenylalanine or tryptophan. A D gene is named only where the DNA matches it firmly. Expanded clones get a size class; other rows say once, few or many, or leave the size out.

cdr3_aa,d_call,v_call,clone_size,j_call
CASSSNGGGYGYTF,-,TRBV7-3,-,TRBJ1-2
CASSPRAVPPYNEQFF,-,TRBV7-6,-,TRBJ2-1
CASSEQGWAGELFF,TRBD1,TRBV14,few,TRBJ2-2
CASSLEGGAADTQYF,-,TRBV11-2,-,TRBJ2-3
CATSRPFQTGNYGYTF,TRBD1,TRBV15,-,TRBJ1-2
CASSEPGENTGELFF,-,TRBV6-1,few,TRBJ2-2
CAWRGQGAYDGYTF,TRBD1,TRBV30,-,TRBJ1-2
CASSDSDRGWETQYF,TRBD1,TRBV18,-,TRBJ2-5
CASSLGGSYYEQYF,-,TRBV5-4,-,TRBJ2-7
CASSKKTQGYTF,-,TRBV21-1,-,TRBJ1-2
CASFQTRVLNEKLFF,-,TRBV2,-,TRBJ1-4
CASSLPGGDTEAFF,-,TRBV7-8,-,TRBJ1-1
CSARQGHEKLFF,TRBD1,TRBV29-1,-,TRBJ1-4
CASSPRVTPGELFF,-,TRBV5-5,-,TRBJ2-2
CSVGGQVDTGELFF,TRBD1,TRBV29-1,-,TRBJ2-2
CASSLEYRNGANVLTF,-,TRBV7-8,-,TRBJ2-6
CASSLIAGGRNTQYF,TRBD2,TRBV6-5,-,TRBJ2-3
CASSPTDTSYEQYF,-,TRBV7-2,once,TRBJ2-7
CASSLADRNTGELFF,-,TRBV7-9,once,-
CASSTGQGYTGELFF,TRBD1,TRBV5-1,-,TRBJ2-2
CASRTDPNYGYTF,-,TRBV28,-,TRBJ1-2
CASSLADTGGETQYF,-,TRBV5-1,-,TRBJ2-5
CASSPGGGVAKNIQYF,TRBD2,TRBV7-6,once,TRBJ2-4
CASREPGQAPTNEKLFF,TRBD1,TRBV10-2,-,TRBJ1-4
CASSLSGGGDTQYF,TRBD2,TRBV28,-,TRBJ2-3
CASRGQGGTGELFF,TRBD1,TRBV19,-,TRBJ2-2
CASSLGQGKTYEQYF,-,TRBV7-9,-,TRBJ2-7
CASSPGTAYEQYF,TRBD1,TRBV5-6,-,-
CATERTRNQPQHF,-,TRBV19,-,TRBJ1-5
CASSPQGRGEQFF,-,TRBV7-9,once,TRBJ2-1
CASSSSQGAEQYF,TRBD1,TRBV7-3,once,TRBJ2-7
CASSPGSPVAKNIQYF,-,TRBV4-2,-,TRBJ2-4
CASSAQGNSNQPQHF,TRBD1,TRBV7-2,-,TRBJ1-5
CASSRTSGSVGTGELFF,TRBD2,TRBV5-8,-,TRBJ2-2
CSALPGNTEAFF,-,TRBV29-1,-,TRBJ1-1
CASSQADRNTGELFF,-,TRBV4-3,-,TRBJ2-2
CASSADRDQPQHF,TRBD1,TRBV5-6,-,TRBJ1-5
CASSEVAGAPQETQYF,TRBD2,TRBV18,-,TRBJ2-5
CASSLDPGGVDYGYTF,TRBD1,TRBV5-1,-,TRBJ1-2
CAIKRGLAGGEGETQYF,TRBD2,TRBV10-3,-,TRBJ2-5